A selection of T cell receptor beta chains follows, all from one sample in a study of PD-1 blockade in classical Hodgkin lymphoma. Measured with immunoSEQ multiplex PCR; TCRdb has only the in-frame clones, and not every one. This table has over 80,000 clones, over 75% appearing once. The sample was peripheral blood mononuclear cells (PBMCs), taken before the fourth cycle of nivolumab. These receptors were obtained from a human donor with classical Hodgkin lymphoma. Both conserved end residues are part of each CDR3. The order of the fields is J gene, clone size, D gene, V gene, CDR3 protein, CDR3 DNA. D genes are given only for firm matches. Size tells how often a clone was seen (once, few, many) or the class of an expanded clone, and some rows leave it out.

j_gene: TRBJ2-1
abundance: NA
d_gene: TRBD2
v_gene: TRBV18
CDR3aa: CASSPPGLAGGHHEQFF
CDR3nt: TGTGCCAGCTCACCACCCGGACTAGCGGGGGGGCACCATGAGCAGTTCTTC

j_gene: TRBJ1-1
abundance: NA
d_gene: TRBD1
v_gene: TRBV5-1
CDR3aa: CASRLQGWGTEAFF
CDR3nt: TGCGCCAGCAGGCTACAGGGGTGGGGCACTGAAGCTTTCTTT

j_gene: TRBJ2-5
abundance: NA
d_gene: TRBD2
v_gene: TRBV7-2
CDR3aa: CASSLRVLAGLQETQYF
CDR3nt: TGTGCCAGCAGCTTGCGAGTCTTAGCGGGACTCCAAGAGACCCAGTACTTC

j_gene: TRBJ2-5
abundance: NA
d_gene: NA
v_gene: TRBV5-1
CDR3aa: CASSLGTPQETQYF
CDR3nt: TGCGCCAGCAGCTTAGGGACACCTCAAGAGACCCAGTACTTC

j_gene: TRBJ2-1
abundance: NA
d_gene: NA
v_gene: TRBV6-1
CDR3aa: CASSEAQYPNEQFF
CDR3nt: TGTGCCAGCAGTGAAGCGCAATACCCCAATGAGCAGTTCTTC

j_gene: TRBJ1-5
abundance: few
d_gene: NA
v_gene: TRBV6-5
CDR3aa: CASSIGGVSNQPQHF
CDR3nt: TGTGCCAGCAGTATCGGTGGGGTAAGCAATCAGCCCCAGCATTTT

j_gene: TRBJ2-2
abundance: NA
d_gene: NA
v_gene: TRBV27
CDR3aa: CASSTYTGELFF
CDR3nt: TGTGCCAGCAGTACCTACACCGGGGAGCTGTTTTTT

j_gene: TRBJ2-6
abundance: NA
d_gene: NA
v_gene: TRBV29-1
CDR3aa: CSVVGDSGANVLTF
CDR3nt: TGCAGCGTTGTAGGGGACTCTGGGGCCAACGTCCTGACTTTC

j_gene: TRBJ1-1
abundance: NA
d_gene: TRBD1
v_gene: TRBV6-5
CDR3aa: CASSYHGQGDTEAFF
CDR3nt: TGTGCCAGCAGTTACCACGGACAGGGGGACACTGAAGCTTTCTTT

j_gene: TRBJ2-1
abundance: NA
d_gene: TRBD1
v_gene: TRBV29-1
CDR3aa: CSVVETGLYNEQFF
CDR3nt: TGCAGCGTTGTAGAGACAGGGTTGTACAATGAGCAGTTCTTC

j_gene: TRBJ2-3
abundance: NA
d_gene: NA
v_gene: TRBV19
CDR3aa: CASTRTGAYRTDTQYF
CDR3nt: TGTGCCAGTACCCGAACCGGGGCGTATAGAACAGATACGCAGTATTTT

j_gene: TRBJ2-4
abundance: NA
d_gene: NA
v_gene: TRBV5-6
CDR3aa: CASSSAGSNIQYF
CDR3nt: TGTGCCAGCAGCTCGGCAGGGTCCAACATTCAGTACTTC

j_gene: TRBJ1-1
abundance: NA
d_gene: TRBD1
v_gene: TRBV6-6
CDR3aa: CASSYLDRVDTEAFF
CDR3nt: TGTGCCAGCAGTTACTTGGACAGGGTGGACACTGAAGCTTTCTTT

j_gene: TRBJ2-3
abundance: NA
d_gene: NA
v_gene: TRBV7-9
CDR3aa: CASIETATDTQYF
CDR3nt: TGTGCCAGCATCGAGACAGCAACAGATACGCAGTATTTT

j_gene: TRBJ1-2
abundance: NA
d_gene: NA
v_gene: TRBV6-1
CDR3aa: CASSESPSGPYGYTF
CDR3nt: TGTGCCAGCAGTGAAAGTCCGTCTGGACCCTATGGCTACACCTTC

j_gene: TRBJ1-2
abundance: NA
d_gene: NA
v_gene: TRBV19
CDR3aa: CASTLLHRDYGYTF
CDR3nt: TGTGCCAGTACCCTCCTCCACCGGGACTATGGCTACACCTTC

j_gene: TRBJ1-5
abundance: NA
d_gene: NA
v_gene: TRBV6-1
CDR3aa: CASRDRLYSNQPQHF
CDR3nt: TGTGCCAGCAGGGACAGACTGTATAGCAATCAGCCCCAGCATTTT

j_gene: TRBJ1-1
abundance: NA
d_gene: NA
v_gene: TRBV6-1
CDR3aa: CASSDGHSVTEAFF
CDR3nt: TGTGCCAGCAGTGACGGTCACAGTGTAACAGAAGCTTTCTTT

j_gene: TRBJ1-5
abundance: few
d_gene: NA
v_gene: TRBV29-1
CDR3aa: CSVGNQPQHF
CDR3nt: TGCAGCGTCGGCAATCAGCCCCAGCATTTT

j_gene: TRBJ1-4
abundance: NA
d_gene: NA
v_gene: TRBV7-2
CDR3aa: CASSGQGSREKLFF
CDR3nt: TGTGCCAGCAGCGGGCAGGGGTCTCGTGAAAAACTGTTTTTT

j_gene: TRBJ2-3
abundance: many
d_gene: TRBD1
v_gene: TRBV4-3
CDR3aa: CASSQDSGGGPDTQYF
CDR3nt: TGCGCCAGCAGCCAGGACTCAGGGGGCGGCCCAGATACGCAGTATTTT

j_gene: TRBJ2-1
abundance: NA
d_gene: TRBD1
v_gene: TRBV28
CDR3aa: CASSFAPGQGAGSYNEQFF
CDR3nt: TGTGCCAGCAGTTTTGCCCCCGGACAGGGGGCTGGGAGCTACAATGAGCAGTTCTTC

j_gene: TRBJ2-1
abundance: NA
d_gene: TRBD2
v_gene: TRBV30
CDR3aa: CAWSYLAGGYNEQFF
CDR3nt: TGTGCCTGGAGTTATTTAGCGGGAGGGTACAATGAGCAGTTCTTC

j_gene: TRBJ2-7
abundance: NA
d_gene: NA
v_gene: TRBV5-1
CDR3aa: CASSSTSYEQYF
CDR3nt: TGCGCCAGCAGCTCGACTTCTTACGAGCAGTACTTC

j_gene: TRBJ2-7
abundance: NA
d_gene: TRBD2
v_gene: TRBV7-9
CDR3aa: CASSLRSRGLGEQYF
CDR3nt: TGTGCCAGCAGCTTACGGTCCAGGGGACTAGGCGAGCAGTACTTC

j_gene: TRBJ2-1
abundance: NA
d_gene: NA
v_gene: TRBV4-3
CDR3aa: CASSQGSSYNEQFF
CDR3nt: TGCGCCAGCAGCCAGGGCAGCTCCTACAATGAGCAGTTCTTC

j_gene: TRBJ2-7
abundance: once
d_gene: NA
v_gene: TRBV6-4
CDR3aa: CASSDVGLGSGSYEQYF
CDR3nt: TGTGCCAGCAGTGACGTCGGACTGGGATCGGGCTCCTACGAGCAGTACTTC

j_gene: TRBJ2-7
abundance: NA
d_gene: NA
v_gene: TRBV29-1
CDR3aa: CSVEGTRYEQYF
CDR3nt: TGCAGCGTTGAGGGGACGAGGTACGAGCAGTACTTC

j_gene: TRBJ1-1
abundance: NA
d_gene: NA
v_gene: TRBV9
CDR3aa: CASSITADTEAFF
CDR3nt: TGTGCCAGCAGCATAACAGCAGACACTGAAGCTTTCTTT

j_gene: TRBJ1-4
abundance: NA
d_gene: TRBD1
v_gene: TRBV23-1
CDR3aa: CASSQWGQGEKLFF
CDR3nt: TGCGCCAGCAGTCAATGGGGACAGGGTGAAAAACTGTTTTTT

j_gene: TRBJ2-1
abundance: NA
d_gene: TRBD2
v_gene: TRBV27
CDR3aa: CASSPATGLAGGDEQFF
CDR3nt: TGTGCCAGCAGTCCGGCAACCGGACTAGCGGGAGGGGATGAGCAGTTCTTC